The TCR beta chain described here comes from a study of blood T cells in healthy people across ages. This clonotype came up a few times. Sample-barcoded 5' priming and a J-beta primer mix drove a second PCR of roughly 7 to 11 cycles. Using its own MiXCR run on the 5' RACE reads, TCRdb lists one record per CDR3 protein. The sample yields around 650,000 distinct CDR3 sequences, roughly 30% seen once. The sequenced sample was blood. This receptor was obtained from a woman aged 80 or over in good health.

This chain's CDR3 is CASSYRDYNEQFF. The CDR3 DNA reads TGTGCCAGCAGTTACAGGGACTACAATGAGCAGTTCTTC. The chain recombines TRBV6-6 with TRBJ2-1; D unclear. Germline V gene sequence: CDR1 MNHNY, CDR2 SVGAGI (reference sequence). The germline V and J ends were trimmed by 2 bases and 3 bases, with 5 bases remaining between them. The CDR3 has 13 amino acids.